The source of this TCR beta chain is a study of T-cell reconstitution after alpha-beta-depleted transplantation in children (dated by TCRdb to about 2016). Study-level background: The study quantitatively tracked T-cell immune reconstitution after TCRalphabeta/CD19-depleted allogeneic hematopoietic cell transplantation in children using TCR repertoire profiling.

The treatment or condition tag for this specimen amounts to: allogeneic hematopoietic cell transplantation with graft depleted of TCRalphabeta T cells and CD19 B cells. The children who served as transplant recipients had been given grafts of TCRalphabeta/CD19-depleted allogeneic hematopoietic cells. Findings and caveats that apply to the study as a whole: Over the following months the frequencies of hyperexpanded clones went down, and after one year T-cell counts and TCRbeta diversity were mostly credited to newly produced T cells. Apparently early alphabetaT-cell count recovery about two months after transplant reportedly relied on only several hundred rapidly expanded clones derived from non-depleted graft cells. In some patients, the high TCRbeta diversity seen at day 60 was put down to recipient T cells and intrathymic progenitors that had survived conditioning.

This clonotype has just a few counts. Its binding antigen is unknown. No much larger clone exists at a distance of one base, and base qualities are not known. CDR1 and CDR2 are read off the germline V gene as SGDLS and YYNGEE. The V end gives up 0 bases and the J end 5 bases, leaving 9 bases in the junction not matched to a gene. The CDR3 spans 16 residues, from the cysteine through the phenylalanine. CDR3 DNA is the only sequence kept; it has 48 bases, read in frame from the first base. Library creation used PCR. Sequencing was carried out with an Illumina HiSeq 2500. TCR library preparation used molecular barcoding, with unique molecular identifiers applied to normalize quantification of the TCRbeta repertoire. TCRdb's own reprocessing of the public reads used fastp at Q25 and MiXCR and kept productive beta chains. Rows with one shared CDR3 protein collapse into an entry with the most common genes and DNA. The sample records under 250,000 distinct CDR3 sequences, about 24% of which are singletons. Of the sample, about 4.8% is held by the ten largest clones.

In this chain, TRBV9 is recombined with TRBJ2-5; TRBD2 matches 8 bases in the middle. The source was PBMCs, mostly from graft donor cells, collected 360 days after TCRalphabeta/CD19-depleted stem cell transplant. This receptor was obtained from a female patient under 10 years old who had a stem cell transplant for congenital amegakaryocytic thrombocytopenia, so the T cells may come from the graft donor. The nucleotide sequence reads TGTGCCAGCAGCGTAGGTACTAGCGGCCTTAGGGAGACCCAGTACTTC. Its coded protein is CASSVGTSGLRETQYF. The full variable domain, completed from the reference TRBV9 and TRBJ2-5 proteins outside the CDR3, reads DSGVTQTPKHLITATGQRVTLRCSPRSGDLSVYWYQQSLDQGLQFLIQYYNGEERAKGNILERFSAQQFPDLHSELNLSSLELGDSALYFCASSVGTSGLRETQYFGPGTRLLVL.